This TCR beta chain originates from a study of T-cell reconstitution after alpha-beta-depleted transplantation in children. Germline values: CDR1 LGHDT, CDR2 YNNKEL (reference sequence). Trimming removed 1 base at V and 7 bases at J, with 11 bases between. CDR3 length: 14 amino acids. This clonotype has a handful of counts. Preparation of the TCRbeta library was carried out with unique molecular identifiers. TCRdb analysed the PCR reads with MiXCR anew, one entry per CDR3 protein. This repertoire shows 190,000 or so distinct CDR3 sequences, about 6.8% found once; its top ten account for around 2.7%. The material was PBMCs from the stem cell graft donor, obtained from the stem cell graft. This TCR came from a human donor who donated a stem cell graft to a child with Wiskott-Aldrich syndrome. The chain recombines TRBV3-1 with TRBJ2-1; D is unclear. The CDR3 DNA is TGTGCCAGCAGCCAAGCAAGGGATATGAATGAGCAGTTCTTC. This translates into CASSQARDMNEQFF.